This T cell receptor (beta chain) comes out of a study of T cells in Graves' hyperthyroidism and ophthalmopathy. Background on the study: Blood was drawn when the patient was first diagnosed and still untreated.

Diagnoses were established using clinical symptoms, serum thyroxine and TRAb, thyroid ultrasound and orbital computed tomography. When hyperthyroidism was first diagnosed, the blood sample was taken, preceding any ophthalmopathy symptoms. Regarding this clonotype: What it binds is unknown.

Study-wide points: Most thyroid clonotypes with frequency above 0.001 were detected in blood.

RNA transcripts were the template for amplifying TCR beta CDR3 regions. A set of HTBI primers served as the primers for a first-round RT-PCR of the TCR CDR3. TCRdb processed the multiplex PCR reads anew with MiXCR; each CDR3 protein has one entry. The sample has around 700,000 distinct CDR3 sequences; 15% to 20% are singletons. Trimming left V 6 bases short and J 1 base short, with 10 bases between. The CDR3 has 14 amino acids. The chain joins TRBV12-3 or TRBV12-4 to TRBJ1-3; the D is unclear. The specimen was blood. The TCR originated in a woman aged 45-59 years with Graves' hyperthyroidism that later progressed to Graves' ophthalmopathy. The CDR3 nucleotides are TGTGCCAGCAGGCTCCAAAGTTCTGGAAACACCATATATTTT. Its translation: CASRLQSSGNTIYF.